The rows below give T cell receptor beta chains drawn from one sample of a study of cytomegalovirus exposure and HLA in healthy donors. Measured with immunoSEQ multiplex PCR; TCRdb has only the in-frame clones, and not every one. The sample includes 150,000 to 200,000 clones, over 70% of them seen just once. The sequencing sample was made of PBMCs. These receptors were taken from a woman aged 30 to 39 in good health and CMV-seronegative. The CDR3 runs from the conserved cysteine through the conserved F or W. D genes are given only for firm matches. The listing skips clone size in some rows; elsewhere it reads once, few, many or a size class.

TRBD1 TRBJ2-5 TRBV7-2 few CASSLEQGAETQYF TGTGCCAGCAGCTTAGAACAGGGGGCCGAGACCCAGTACTTC
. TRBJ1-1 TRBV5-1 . CASSLQGQTEAFF TGCGCCAGCAGCTTGCAGGGCCAGACTGAAGCTTTCTTT
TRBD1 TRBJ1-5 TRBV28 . CASSRRDRVGYQPQHF TGTGCCAGCAGTCGTCGGGACAGAGTTGGCTATCAGCCCCAGCATTTT
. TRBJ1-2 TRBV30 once CAWSVNRGEGGYTF TGTGCCTGGAGTGTAAATAGAGGTGAAGGTGGCTACACCTTC
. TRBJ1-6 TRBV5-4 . CASSLDRSRGSPLHF TGTGCCAGCAGCTTGGACCGTTCTAGGGGGTCACCCCTCCACTTT
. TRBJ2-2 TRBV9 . CASSASQVELFF TGTGCCAGCAGCGCAAGCCAGGTTGAGCTGTTTTTT
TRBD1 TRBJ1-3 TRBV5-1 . CASSPGTGGRPSGNTIYF TGCGCCAGCAGCCCCGGGACAGGGGGTCGACCCTCTGGAAACACCATATATTTT
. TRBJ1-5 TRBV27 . CASSSLRPFGGDQPQHF TGTGCCAGCAGTTCATTAAGGCCCTTCGGAGGCGATCAGCCCCAGCATTTT
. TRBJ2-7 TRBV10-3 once CAISDLGGADTYEQYF TGTGCCATCAGTGACCTTGGCGGGGCGGATACCTACGAGCAGTACTTC
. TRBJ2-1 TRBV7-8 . CASSLVANNEQFF TGTGCCAGCAGCTTAGTGGCCAACAATGAGCAGTTCTTC
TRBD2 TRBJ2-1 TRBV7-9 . CASSSLAGGLNEQFF TGTGCCAGCAGCTCACTAGCGGGGGGCCTCAATGAGCAGTTCTTC
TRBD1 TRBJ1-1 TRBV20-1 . CSARRQGEAFF TGCAGTGCTCGAAGACAGGGTGAAGCTTTCTTT
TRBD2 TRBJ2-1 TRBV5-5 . CASSFASGVTNEQFF TGTGCCAGCAGCTTTGCCAGCGGGGTTACCAATGAGCAGTTCTTC
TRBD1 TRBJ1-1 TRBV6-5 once CASSPWGTGRTEAFF TGTGCCAGCAGTCCTTGGGGGACAGGGAGGACTGAAGCTTTCTTT
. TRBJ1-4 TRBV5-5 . CASSLWDSEKLFF TGTGCCAGCAGCTTATGGGACTCCGAAAAACTGTTTTTT
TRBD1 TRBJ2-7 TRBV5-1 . CASSLRGRISGEYYEQYF TGCGCCAGCAGCTTGAGGGGGCGGATCTCCGGGGAATACTACGAGCAGTACTTC
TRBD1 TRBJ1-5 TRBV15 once CATSRDFRGTGYNQPQHF TGTGCCACCAGCAGAGACTTCCGGGGGACAGGGTACAATCAGCCCCAGCATTTT
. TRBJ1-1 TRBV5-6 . CASSLETLASTEAFF TGTGCCAGCAGCTTGGAAACCCTCGCGAGCACTGAAGCTTTCTTT
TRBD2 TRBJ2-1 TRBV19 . CASNGLAGTNYNEQFF TGTGCCAGTAACGGACTAGCGGGGACTAACTACAATGAGCAGTTCTTC
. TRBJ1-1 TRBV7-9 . CSSSLEGRNTEAFF TGTTCCAGCAGCTTAGAGGGGCGTAACACTGAAGCTTTCTTT
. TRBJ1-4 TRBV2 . CASSEGGTGSEKLFF TGTGCCAGCAGTGAAGGTGGAACAGGGAGTGAAAAACTGTTTTTT
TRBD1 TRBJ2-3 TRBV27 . CASSLTGSEKYF TGTGCCAGCAGTTTGACAGGGAGTGAAAAGTATTTT
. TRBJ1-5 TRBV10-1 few CASSEAGSLCSNQPQHF TGCGCCAGCAGTGAAGCAGGGTCACTGTGTAGCAATCAGCCCCAGCATTTT
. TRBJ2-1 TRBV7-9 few CASSYYDHLYNEQFF TGTGCCAGCAGCTACTACGACCACTTATACAATGAGCAGTTCTTC
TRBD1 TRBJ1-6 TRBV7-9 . CASSLSQGQQYNSPLHF TGTGCCAGCAGCTTAAGCCAGGGACAGCAGTATAATTCACCCCTCCACTTT
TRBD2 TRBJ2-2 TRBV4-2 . CASSQEIIAGEGGELFF TGTGCCAGCAGCCAGGAAATTATAGCGGGGGAGGGCGGGGAGCTGTTTTTT